These T cell receptor beta chains were read from a single sample in a study of post-analysis software for immune sequencing data. TCRdb independently ran MiXCR on the PCR reads; one entry per CDR3 protein. Of about half a million distinct CDR3 sequences listed, roughly 45% are singletons. The sample consisted of blood. These receptors all come from a girl aged 10 to 17 with multiple sclerosis. Both conserved end residues are part of each CDR3. The D gene is left open where the match is weak. Some rows have no size entry. The others give once, few or many, or a class for an expanded clone.

clone size	J gene	D gene	CDR3 length	V gene	CDR3 protein	CDR3 DNA
few	TRBJ2-7	TRBD2	16	TRBV5-1	CASSLEAAGAPYEQYF	TGCGCCAGCAGCTTGGAGGCGGCGGGAGCTCCCTACGAGCAGTACTTC
-	TRBJ2-7	-	12	TRBV12-3/TRBV12-4	CASSLTREEQYF	TGTGCCAGCAGTTTAACCAGGGAAGAGCAGTACTTC
few	TRBJ2-1	TRBD1	13	TRBV10-3	CAISDTTGNEQFF	TGTGCCATCAGTGACACGACAGGGAATGAGCAGTTCTTC
-	TRBJ2-1	-	14	TRBV7-2	CASSPGSSYNEQFF	TGTGCCAGCAGCCCAGGGAGCTCCTACAATGAGCAGTTCTTC
-	TRBJ2-4	TRBD1	16	TRBV20-1	CSAPGQGPGAKNIQYF	TGCAGTGCTCCGGGACAGGGGCCAGGAGCCAAAAACATTCAGTACTTC
-	TRBJ1-2	TRBD1	14	TRBV12-3/TRBV12-4	CASTRLGGNYGYTF	TGTGCCAGCACCAGGTTAGGGGGCAACTATGGCTACACCTTC
once	TRBJ2-5	-	13	TRBV29-1	CSAEGSGQETQYF	TGCAGCGCTGAAGGGAGCGGCCAAGAGACCCAGTACTTC
-	TRBJ2-1	-	16	TRBV27	CASSSFSGEPSSEQFF	TGTGCCAGCAGTTCCTTCTCGGGGGAGCCGTCTAGTGAGCAGTTCTTC
few	TRBJ2-7	TRBD2	15	TRBV20-1	CSASPGLAETYEQYF	TGCAGTGCTAGTCCGGGACTAGCGGAGACCTACGAGCAGTACTTC
-	TRBJ2-5	TRBD2	13	TRBV6-5	CASASGSRREQYF	TGTGCCAGCGCTAGCGGCTCGAGACGGGAGCAGTACTTC
-	TRBJ2-3	TRBD2	13	TRBV29-1	CSVVRREMYMQYF	TGCAGCGTTGTCCGGCGGGAGATGTATATGCAGTATTTT
few	TRBJ1-2	TRBD1	12	TRBV5-5	CASSWDSDSYTF	TGTGCCAGCAGCTGGGACAGCGATAGCTACACCTTC
-	TRBJ2-1	-	17	TRBV7-3	CASSTNFRGLGANEQFF	TGTGCCAGCAGCACGAATTTCCGGGGCCTAGGGGCCAATGAGCAGTTCTTC
few	TRBJ2-1	TRBD1	17	TRBV30	CAWSVRRWDRGPNEQFF	TGTGCCTGGAGTGTACGGCGTTGGGACAGGGGGCCTAATGAGCAGTTCTTC
-	TRBJ2-7	TRBD1	16	TRBV4-3	CASSQERTGGGNEQYF	TGCGCCAGCAGCCAAGAAAGGACAGGGGGCGGGAACGAGCAGTACTTC
few	TRBJ2-5	-	13	TRBV29-1	CSVTRTDQETQYF	TGCAGCGTAACCAGGACCGACCAAGAGACCCAGTACTTC
-	TRBJ2-1	-	14	TRBV20-1	CSARVGLGYNEQFF	TGCAGTGCTAGAGTTGGCTTAGGTTACAATGAGCAGTTCTTC
-	TRBJ1-2	-	12	TRBV5-1	CASSLGQSGYTF	TGCGCCAGCAGCCTAGGACAGTCTGGCTACACCTTC
-	TRBJ1-3	-	13	TRBV12-3/TRBV12-4	CASSRVSGNTIYF	TGTGCCAGCTCCCGGGTCTCTGGAAACACCATATATTTT
-	TRBJ2-7	-	17	TRBV6-2/TRBV6-3	CASSYTPLGGPSYEQYF	TGTGCCAGCAGTTACACACCATTAGGGGGGCCGAGTTACGAGCAGTACTTC
-	TRBJ2-2	-	15	TRBV27	CASMGDGRSAGELFF	TGTGCCAGCATGGGAGACGGCCGGTCGGCCGGGGAGCTGTTTTTT
few	TRBJ2-1	TRBD2	14	TRBV12-3/TRBV12-4	CASVPSGSYNEQFF	TGTGCCAGTGTACCTAGCGGGAGTTACAATGAGCAGTTCTTC
-	TRBJ2-5	TRBD1	14	TRBV20-1	CSARDVGGEETQYF	TGCAGTGCTAGGGACGTAGGGGGCGAGGAGACCCAGTACTTC
-	TRBJ2-3	-	12	TRBV7-9	CASSSRGDTQYF	TGTGCCAGCAGCTCCCGGGGGGATACGCAGTATTTT
-	TRBJ1-1	-	12	TRBV29-1	CSVAQGGTEAFF	TGCAGCGTTGCTCAGGGAGGCACTGAAGCTTTCTTT
-	TRBJ2-1	TRBD2	15	TRBV27	CASREREAPNNEQFF	TGTGCCAGCAGGGAGCGGGAGGCCCCGAACAATGAGCAGTTCTTC
few	TRBJ2-2	-	12	TRBV27	CASSLNTGELFF	TGTGCCAGCAGCTTGAACACCGGGGAGCTGTTTTTT
-	TRBJ2-1	TRBD2	15	TRBV6-1	CASSIRLAVFNEQFF	TGTGCCAGCAGTATAAGACTAGCGGTTTTCAATGAGCAGTTCTTC
-	TRBJ2-5	-	13	TRBV5-1	CASRGLPEGTQYF	TGCGCCAGCAGAGGCCTCCCCGAAGGGACCCAGTACTTC
-	TRBJ2-5	-	14	TRBV29-1	CSVEDGAGEETQYF	TGCAGCGTTGAAGATGGGGCAGGGGAAGAGACCCAGTACTTC
-	TRBJ2-7	-	14	TRBV5-1	CASKLIRDSNEQYF	TGCGCCAGCAAGCTGATCAGGGACTCTAACGAGCAGTACTTC
-	TRBJ1-1	-	14	TRBV12-3/TRBV12-4	CASSLNRGRTEAFF	TGTGCCAGCAGTTTAAATAGGGGAAGGACTGAAGCTTTCTTT
once	TRBJ2-7	TRBD1	16	TRBV11-2	CASSPIMDRGRYEQYF	TGTGCCAGCAGCCCCATAATGGACAGGGGAAGGTACGAGCAGTACTTC
-	TRBJ2-5	-	13	TRBV4-1	CASSQAPPETQYF	TGCGCCAGCAGCCAAGCTCCCCCGGAGACCCAGTACTTC
-	TRBJ2-6	TRBD1	18	TRBV20-1	CSASGTGVPISGTNVLTF	TGCAGTGCTTCCGGGACAGGGGTCCCCATTTCTGGGACCAACGTCCTGACTTTC
-	TRBJ1-5	TRBD1	16	TRBV10-2	CASSEQGARLDQPQHF	TGCGCCAGCAGTGAGCAGGGGGCTAGGCTGGATCAGCCCCAGCATTTT
-	TRBJ2-7	TRBD1	15	TRBV4-2	CASSQAQGQGDEQYF	TGTGCCAGCAGCCAAGCCCAGGGACAGGGGGACGAGCAGTACTTC
-	TRBJ2-3	TRBD2	15	TRBV28	CASSQWREGTDTQYF	TGTGCCAGCAGCCAGTGGCGGGAGGGGACAGATACGCAGTATTTT
-	TRBJ1-2	TRBD1	16	TRBV12-3/TRBV12-4	CASSRTGTGFRYGYTF	TGTGCCAGCAGTCGTACCGGGACAGGATTCCGCTATGGCTACACCTTC
-	TRBJ1-2	-	15	TRBV7-9	CASNHWDDPNYGYTF	TGTGCCAGCAACCATTGGGACGACCCTAACTATGGCTACACCTTC
few	TRBJ2-5	-	15	TRBV20-1	CSAFLISGSQETQYF	TGCAGTGCCTTCCTTATTAGCGGATCCCAAGAGACCCAGTACTTC